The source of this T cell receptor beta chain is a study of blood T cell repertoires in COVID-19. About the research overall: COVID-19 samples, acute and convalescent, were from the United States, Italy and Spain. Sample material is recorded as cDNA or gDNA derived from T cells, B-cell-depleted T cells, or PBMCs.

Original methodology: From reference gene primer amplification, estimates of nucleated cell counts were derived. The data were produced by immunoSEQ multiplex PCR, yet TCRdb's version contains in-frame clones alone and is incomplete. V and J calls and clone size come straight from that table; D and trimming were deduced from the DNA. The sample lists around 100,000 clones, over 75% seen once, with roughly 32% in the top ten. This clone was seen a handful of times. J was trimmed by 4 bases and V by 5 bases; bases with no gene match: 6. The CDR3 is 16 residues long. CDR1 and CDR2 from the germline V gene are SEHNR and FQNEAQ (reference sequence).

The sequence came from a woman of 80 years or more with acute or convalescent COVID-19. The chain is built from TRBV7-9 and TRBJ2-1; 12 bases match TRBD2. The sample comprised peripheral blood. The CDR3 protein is CASSPRLAGEYNEQFF. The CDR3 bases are TGTGCCAGCAGCCCGAGACTAGCGGGGGAATACAATGAGCAGTTCTTC. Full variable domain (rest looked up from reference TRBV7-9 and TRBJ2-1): DTGVSQNPRHKITKRGQNVTFRCDPISEHNRLYWYRQTLGQGPEFLTYFQNEAQLEKSRLLSDRFSAERPKGSFSTLEIQRTEQGDSAMYLCASSPRLAGEYNEQFFGPGTRLTVL.